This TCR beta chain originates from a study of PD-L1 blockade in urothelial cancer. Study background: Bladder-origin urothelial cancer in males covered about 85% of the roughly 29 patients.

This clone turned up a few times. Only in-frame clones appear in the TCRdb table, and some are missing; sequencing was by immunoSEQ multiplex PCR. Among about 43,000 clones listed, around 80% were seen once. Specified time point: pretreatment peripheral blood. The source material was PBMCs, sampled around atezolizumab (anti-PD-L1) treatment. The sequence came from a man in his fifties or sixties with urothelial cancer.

CDR3 nucleotide sequence: TGCAGCGTTGAAACATACCGGAACACCGGGGAGCTGTTTTTT. Its protein is CSVETYRNTGELFF. V gene TRBV29-1 combines with J gene TRBJ2-2; D is undetermined. V lost 2 bases and J lost 1, with 8 bases in between. Germline lookup yields CDR1 SQVTM and CDR2 ANQGSEA. The CDR3 runs 14 residues.